The 25 T cell receptor beta chains reported below all come from one sample, sequenced in a study of cytotoxic CD8 clonotypes in ibrutinib-treated CLL. Measured with immunoSEQ multiplex PCR; TCRdb has only the in-frame clones, and not every one. The top ten clones hold 9.5% to 15% of a sample with 130,000 to 150,000 clones, 79% of them seen once. This sample comprised PBMCs, obtained after 12 months of ibrutinib treatment. These receptors were collected from a human donor with chronic lymphocytic leukemia.

Only one count was recorded for this clone. The J gene is TRBJ1-2, the V gene TRBV2; D unclear. This CDR3 is built from 15 residues. CDR1 and CDR2 from the germline V gene are SNHLY and FYNNEI. Trimming removed 6 bases at V and 0 bases at J, with 14 bases between. The CDR3 DNA reads TGTGCCAGCAGGGGGAACTCGGCCGCTAACTATGGCTACACCTTC. It is translated as CASRGNSAANYGYTF.

This sequence joins TRBV5-1 and TRBJ2-3; 10 positions agree with TRBD2. Germline CDR1 is SGHRS and CDR2 is YFSETQ. The CDR3 contains 15 residues. The junction had 4 bases not matched to a gene; V was cut back by 1 base and J by 5 bases. CDR3 in amino acids: CASSLQAGGRDTQYF. The CDR3 DNA follows: TGCGCCAGCAGCTTGCAAGCGGGAGGGCGAGATACGCAGTATTTT.

The CDR3 loop reads CASSLSSGYEQYF. In DNA, the CDR3 is TGTGCCAGCAGCTTATCTAGCGGCTACGAGCAGTACTTC. The chain uses TRBV11-2 and TRBJ2-7, with TRBD2 matching over 7 bases. Per the germline V gene, CDR1 is SGHAT and CDR2 is FQNNGV. The CDR3 is 13 residues long. Trimming at V came to 2 bases and at J to 3 bases, leaving 1 base not matched to a gene.

This sequence joins TRBV19 and TRBJ2-3; 8 bases align to TRBD2. With 10 bases clipped from V and 5 bases from J, the junction kept 8 bases outside the gene matches. The germline V gene encodes CDR1 LNHDA and CDR2 SQIVND (reference sequence). This CDR3 is built from 13 residues. CDR3 sequence: CAIRRGGEDTQYF. The CDR3 nucleotides read TGTGCCATCCGACGGGGGGGAGAAGATACGCAGTATTTT.

The chain recombines TRBV6-5 with TRBJ2-1, with a weak D call TRBD2 (6 bases). V was clipped by 10 bases and J by 0 bases, with 13 bases between them. CDR1 and CDR2 (germline): MNHEY, SVGAGI. The CDR3 runs 14 residues. CDR3 DNA sequence: TGTGCCACCAATGACGGGGGCTCCTACAATGAGCAGTTCTTC. Translation gives CATNDGGSYNEQFF.

The rearrangement uses TRBV29-1 and TRBJ2-4, with TRBD1 matching over 10 bases. CDR3 length: 14 residues. V gave up 6 bases and J gave up 7 bases; unmatched junction bases: 9. From germline, CDR1 is SQVTM and CDR2 ANQGSEA. CDR3 in amino acids: CSVLGDRGGNIQYF. CDR3 DNA: TGCAGCGTCCTGGGGGACAGGGGAGGGAACATTCAGTACTTC.

This chain joins TRBV6-1 and TRBJ2-2; 10 bases align to TRBD1. This CDR3 is 15 amino acids long. Germline loops: CDR1 MNHNS, CDR2 SASEGT. The junction had 6 bases not matched to a gene; V was cut back by 5 bases and J by 6 bases. Here the CDR3 DNA reads TGTGCCAGCAGTAACCTCGGGACAGGGGCCGGGGAGCTGTTTTTT. Amino acid sequence: CASSNLGTGAGELFF.

The chain recombines TRBV5-1 with TRBJ2-7, with no clear D. This CDR3 has 11 amino acids. The germline gives CDR1 SGHRS, CDR2 YFSETQ. Trimming took off 7 bases at V and 3 bases at J, with 8 bases between the two ends. In DNA, the CDR3 is TGCGCCAGCGACCAAAACTACGAGCAGTACTTC. Its protein is CASDQNYEQYF.

The table lists this clone with a count of one. The chain links TRBV19 to TRBJ2-1; 8 bases match TRBD1. The germline CDR1 and CDR2 sequences are LNHDA and SQIVND (reference sequence). CDR3 length equals 17 residues. J lost 7 bases, V lost 5 bases, and 16 bases had no gene match. The CDR3 DNA reads as TGTGCCAGTAGTCCAAGGACAGGGTCCCAGAAAAGTAATGAGCAGTTCTTC. As protein: CASSPRTGSQKSNEQFF.

The chain joins TRBV7-2 to TRBJ2-2; a weak D match, TRBD2 (6 bases). V gave up 2 bases and J gave up 6 bases, with 10 bases separating them. This CDR3 has 14 amino acids. Germline CDR1 SGHTA, CDR2 FQGNSA. The CDR3 region has the DNA TGTGCCAGCAGCTTAAGAAGCGGGTCCGGGGAGCTGTTTTTT. Its protein product is CASSLRSGSGELFF. The variable domain in full, completed from reference TRBV7-2 and TRBJ2-2, reads GAGVSQSPSNKVTEKGKDVELRCDPISGHTALYWYRQSLGQGLEFLIYFQGNSAPDKSGLPSDRFSAERTGGSVSTLTIQRTQQEDSAVYLCASSLRSGSGELFFGEGSRLTVL.

The chain couples TRBV19 to TRBJ2-2; TRBD1 agrees at 8 bases. This CDR3 region has 15 residues. V lost 7 bases and J lost 6; bases outside the gene matches: 10. Germline V gene data show CDR1 as LNHDA and CDR2 as SQIVND (reference sequence). The CDR3 DNA reads as TGTGCCAGTACCCTCGGACAGGGAGAACCCGGGGAGCTGTTTTTT. Amino acid sequence: CASTLGQGEPGELFF.

The rearrangement joins TRBV27 to TRBJ1-2; D may be TRBD1 (6 bases). Germline loops: CDR1 MNHEY, CDR2 SMNVEV (reference sequence). Trimming removed 4 bases at V and 7 bases at J, with 19 bases between. The CDR3 contains 15 residues. For the CDR3, the DNA is TGTGCCAGCAGTTCCAACGAATACAGGGTTTCTGGCTACACCTTC. Residues: CASSSNEYRVSGYTF.

This sequence joins TRBV4-1 and TRBJ2-1, with 10 bases identical to TRBD1. Germline values: CDR1 MGHRA, CDR2 YSYEKL. V dropped 0 bases and J dropped 6; count of bases not matched to a gene: 8. The CDR3 is 17 residues long. In DNA, the CDR3 is TGCGCCAGCAGCCAAGATCGCGGGACAGGGGAGACCAATGAGCAGTTCTTC. Translating gives CASSQDRGTGETNEQFF.

The chain couples TRBV28 to TRBJ1-2; D is perhaps TRBD1 (5 bases). V was pared by 2 bases and J by 4 bases, with 11 bases between. This CDR3 is built from 14 residues. Germline assignment: CDR1 MDHEN and CDR2 SYDVKM. The CDR3: CASSLPDRSYGYTF. Written as DNA, the CDR3 is TGTGCCAGCAGTTTACCAGACAGATCCTATGGCTACACCTTC.

The V and J genes are TRBV27 and TRBJ2-5; D possibly corresponds to TRBD2 (6 bases). V shed 3 bases and J shed 3 bases, with 11 bases lying between them. This CDR3 is 14 amino acids long. The germline CDR1 and CDR2 sequences are MNHEY and SMNVEV (reference sequence). The CDR3 reads CASSLTSLKETQYF. DNA of the CDR3: TGTGCCAGCAGTTTGACTAGTTTGAAAGAGACCCAGTACTTC.

V gene TRBV9 combines with J gene TRBJ1-2, with 7 bases lining up with TRBD1. The junction had 2 bases not matched to a gene; V was cut back by 0 bases and J by 0 bases. Germline-derived CDR1 and CDR2 are SGDLS and YYNGEE. The CDR3 totals 15 residues. CDR3 in amino acids: CASSVGDRTNYGYTF. The CDR3 DNA sequence: TGTGCCAGCAGCGTAGGGGACAGAACTAACTATGGCTACACCTTC.

This clone turned up a few times. The CDR3 coding sequence is TGTGCCAGCAGTCTGGACGGCTACGAGCAGTACTTC. Protein: CASSLDGYEQYF. The chain has TRBV6-6 and TRBJ2-7, with D unclear. Germline V gives CDR1 MNHNY, CDR2 SVGAGI (reference sequence). The CDR3 runs to 12 residues. V shed 5 bases and J shed 3 bases, with 8 bases lying between them.

In this sample, this clone turned up once. The chain has TRBV10-2 and TRBJ2-1; 11 positions match TRBD2. V was clipped by 1 base and J by 7 bases; unmatched bases: 6. Germline CDR1 is WSHSY and CDR2 is SAAADI. The CDR3 is 16 residues long. DNA for the CDR3: TGCGCCAGCAGTGAGTTTACTAGCGGGAGTACGAATGAGCAGTTCTTC. Translating it yields CASSEFTSGSTNEQFF.

CDR3 sequence: CASSVGLLGGSSNEQFF. In DNA form, the CDR3 reads TGTGCCAGCAGCGTAGGACTCCTTGGCGGGAGTAGCAATGAGCAGTTCTTC. This chain uses TRBV9 with TRBJ2-1; 7 nucleotides agree with TRBD2. V lost 0 bases, J lost 6 bases, and 12 bases stayed unmatched. The CDR3 is made up of 17 amino acids. CDR1 SGDLS and CDR2 YYNGEE come from the germline V gene.

V is TRBV7-2 and J is TRBJ2-2; D is unresolved. V dropped 1 base and J dropped 0 bases, with 9 bases sitting between them. Germline V gives CDR1 SGHTA, CDR2 FQGNSA. This CDR3 has 16 residues. The CDR3 DNA sequence: TGTGCCAGCAGCTTAGGGGCGGTCGCGAACACCGGGGAGCTGTTTTTT. This translates into CASSLGAVANTGELFF.

The chain has TRBV18 and TRBJ2-5; a weak D match, TRBD1 (5 bases). Germline CDR1 reads KGHSH; CDR2 reads LQKENI. V was clipped by 3 bases and J by 0 bases, with 8 bases between them. This CDR3 is built from 14 residues. DNA of the CDR3: TGTGCCAGCTCACCCAGGGTTAACCAAGAGACCCAGTACTTC. Translated: CASSPRVNQETQYF.

V and J are TRBV9 and TRBJ2-1; 14 nucleotides match TRBD2. Germline lookup yields CDR1 SGDLS and CDR2 YYNGEE. The CDR3 contains 16 residues. The V gene end was trimmed by 4 bases and the J gene end by 8 bases; junction bases not matched to a gene: 8. CDR3 sequence reads: CASSPGTSGSVHEQFF. CDR3 nucleotides: TGTGCCAGCAGCCCCGGGACTAGCGGGAGTGTGCATGAGCAGTTCTTC. Based on the CDR3 plus reference TRBV9 and TRBJ2-1, the full variable domain is DSGVTQTPKHLITATGQRVTLRCSPRSGDLSVYWYQQSLDQGLQFLIQYYNGEERAKGNILERFSAQQFPDLHSELNLSSLELGDSALYFCASSPGTSGSVHEQFFGPGTRLTVL.

To note about this clone: Germline is not matched at one junction end, which may reflect a read error. This chain joins TRBV7-8 and TRBJ2-5; the match to TRBD1 covers 7 bases. The CDR3 length is 15 residues. CDR1 and CDR2 from the germline V gene are SGHVS and FQNEAQ. CDR3 sequence reads: CASNLFPDRRETQYF. The CDR3 bases are TGTGCCAGCAACTTATTCCCGGACAGGAGGGAGACCCAGTACTTC.

The rearrangement uses TRBV18 and TRBJ1-5; no clear D gene. The germline V gene encodes CDR1 KGHSH and CDR2 LQKENI. The CDR3 is 16 amino acids. V lost 3 bases to trimming and J lost 0 bases, with 12 bases between them. The CDR3 bases are TGTGCCAGCTCACCCGGTCGGGCTAATAGCAATCAGCCCCAGCATTTT. This encodes CASSPGRANSNQPQHF. The whole variable domain, filled in from reference TRBV18 and TRBJ1-5, reads NAGVMQNPRHLVRRRGQEARLRCSPMKGHSHVYWYRQLPEEGLKFMVYLQKENIIDESGMPKERFSAEFPKEGPSILRIQQVVRGDSAAYFCASSPGRANSNQPQHFGDGTRLSIL.

The V gene is TRBV18, the J gene TRBJ2-6, with D uncertain. There are 14 residues in the CDR3. Germline V gene data show CDR1 as KGHSH and CDR2 as LQKENI. The V gene lost 3 bases and the J gene lost 1 base, with 4 bases spanning the gap. In DNA form, the CDR3 reads TGTGCCAGCTCACCTCCTTCTGGGGCCAACGTCCTGACTTTC. This sequence encodes CASSPPSGANVLTF.